This T cell receptor beta chain was identified during a study of PD-1 and CTLA-4 blockade in melanoma. Sequenced by immunoSEQ multiplex PCR; TCRdb stores in-frame clones only, minus some. The repertoire holds around 21,000 clones, with about 87% as singletons. Trimming stripped 7 bases from V and 3 bases from J, with 20 bases between. This CDR3 has 15 amino acids. Germline V gene lookup returns CDR1 SGHRS and CDR2 YFSETQ. The sample consisted of CD8+ T cells from peripheral blood, taken before anti-PD-1 treatment. The J gene is TRBJ2-7, the V gene TRBV5-1, with D possibly TRBD2 on 6 matching bases. This sequence originates from a human donor with melanoma. CDR3 residues: CASSLGREADYEQYF. The CDR3 coding sequence is TGCGCCAGCTCGCTTGGCAGGGAGGCTGACTACGAGCAGTACTTC.